This T cell receptor (beta chain) was sequenced in a study of blood T cell repertoires in COVID-19. Study-wide background: Some COVID-19 samples were acute and others convalescent; all came from the United States, Italy and Spain. The cDNA or gDNA used as material had been derived from T cells, B-cell-depleted T cells, or PBMCs.

Germline CDR1 and CDR2: LNHDA and SQIVND (reference sequence). V lost 3 bases and J 4 bases, leaving 21 bases between the germline ends. This CDR3 region has 17 residues. Per the authors' pipeline: Amplification of reference gene primers was used by the study to estimate nucleated cell counts. Assay used: immunoSEQ multiplex PCR; TCRdb lists only in-frame clones, some missing. V, J and clone size reflect that table, while D and trimming were determined from the DNA. The sample lists 53,000 or so clones; 86% were seen once. This receptor was obtained from a man older than 75 with acute or convalescent COVID-19. The chain uses TRBV19 and TRBJ1-2; D is possibly TRBD1 (5 bases). The specimen sequenced was peripheral blood. The CDR3 region is CASSIGAGARPGYGYTF. CDR3 DNA sequence: TGTGCCAGTAGTATCGGAGCTGGGGCCCGCCCGGGCTATGGCTACACCTTC.